These 10 T cell receptor beta chains came from one sample sequenced in a study of CD8 T cells in Susac syndrome. Random hexamers served to reverse transcribe roughly 0.5 to 1 ug RNA. Each CDR3 protein is one row after TCRdb ran MiXCR on the immunoSEQ multiplex PCR reads. Of about 150,000 distinct CDR3 sequences listed, around 96% are singletons. The specimen was CD4+ T cells from PBMCs. These receptors were obtained from a human donor with Susac syndrome.

This chain joins TRBV4-3 and TRBJ2-1; the match to TRBD1 covers 7 bases. Germline V lookup: CDR1 LGHNA, CDR2 YSLEER. This CDR3 has 14 residues. V dropped 0 bases and J dropped 5; count of bases not matched to a gene: 1. CDR3 in DNA: TGCGCCAGCAGCCAAGAGGGGACAGACAATGAGCAGTTCTTC. Translated: CASSQEGTDNEQFF.

V is TRBV20-1 and J is TRBJ1-4; D might be TRBD1 (5 bases). Between the trimmed V and J ends, which lost 4 bases and 0 bases, there was a span of 15 bases. CDR3 length: 16 amino acids. Per germline, CDR1 DFQATT and CDR2 SNEGSKA (reference sequence). For the CDR3, the DNA is TGCAGTGCTACCAACAGGCTTCAGGCAACTAATGAAAAACTGTTTTTT. Protein: CSATNRLQATNEKLFF.

The chain employs TRBV28 and TRBJ2-2; perhaps TRBD2 as D (6 bases). Germline V gives CDR1 MDHEN, CDR2 SYDVKM. The CDR3 is 14 residues long. Trimming shortened V by 8 bases and J by 2 bases, and 12 bases separated the two germline ends. The CDR3 DNA reads TGTGCCAGCCGGGTCGGGGGAAACACCGGGGAGCTGTTTTTT. It yields the protein CASRVGGNTGELFF.

V and J are TRBV20-1 and TRBJ2-1, with 10 bases matching TRBD2. This CDR3 comprises 13 residues. V lost 6 bases and J lost 6; bases outside the gene matches: 5. Germline CDR1 is DFQATT and CDR2 is SNEGSKA (reference sequence). CDR3 sequence: CSAASGSINEQFF. The CDR3 DNA reads as TGCAGTGCGGCTAGCGGGAGTATCAATGAGCAGTTCTTC.

CDR3 nucleotides: TGTGCCACCAGCACCCCGTTAGCGGGGGGAGAGACCCAGTACTTC. Translated, it gives CATSTPLAGGETQYF. This rearrangement joins TRBV15 to TRBJ2-5; 10 nucleotides line up with TRBD2. This CDR3 has 15 residues. V lost 4 bases to trimming and J lost 4 bases; unmatched junction nucleotides: 6. Germline CDR1 and CDR2: LNHNV and YYDKDF (reference sequence).

J is TRBJ2-7 and V is TRBV5-1; tentative D call: TRBD2 (5 bases). Trimming took off 3 bases at V and 3 bases at J, with 13 bases between the two ends. Germline V gene data show CDR1 as SGHRS and CDR2 as YFSETQ. The CDR3 totals 14 residues. The CDR3 DNA follows: TGCGCCAGCAGCTCCGGACTTATAAGCTACGAGCAGTACTTC. It yields the protein CASSSGLISYEQYF.

The gene calls are TRBV20-1 and TRBJ2-1; 9 bases agree with TRBD2. CDR1 is DFQATT, CDR2 SNEGSKA, per germline (reference sequence). The CDR3 totals 16 residues. Trimming took 2 bases from V and 4 from J; bases not matched to a gene: 9. Here the CDR3 DNA reads TGCAGTGCTAGAACCCTTAGCGGGAGTTCGTACAATGAGCAGTTCTTC. Translated, it gives CSARTLSGSSYNEQFF.

This chain links TRBV6-2 or TRBV6-3 with TRBJ2-1; TRBD1 might be the D (5 bases). Germline V gene data show CDR1 as MNHEY and CDR2 as SVGEGT. Between the trimmed V and J ends, which lost 5 bases and 12 bases, there was a span of 11 bases. This CDR3 contains 11 residues. CDR3 in DNA: TGTGCCAGCAGTACCAAGGGGTGGCAGTTCTTC. This sequence encodes CASSTKGWQFF.

The chain joins TRBV7-2 to TRBJ2-7, with 11 bases lining up with TRBD1. The CDR3 has 15 residues. Germline V gene data show CDR1 as SGHTA and CDR2 as FQGNSA. V trimming: 8 bases; J trimming: 6 bases; junction bases outside the gene matches: 12. CDR3 protein: CASVWDRGSGGEQYV. CDR3 sequence (DNA): TGTGCCAGCGTTTGGGACAGGGGGTCAGGTGGCGAGCAGTACGTC.

V usage is TRBV18 and J usage is TRBJ1-5, with 11 bases lining up with TRBD1. The junction had 8 bases not matched to a gene; V was cut back by 2 bases and J by 2 bases. There are 18 residues in the CDR3. From germline, CDR1 is KGHSH and CDR2 LQKENI. The CDR3 DNA reads as TGTGCCAGCTCACCAGGGACAGGGGGTGGACGAGGCAATCAGCCCCAGCATTTT. Encoded protein: CASSPGTGGGRGNQPQHF.